This TCR beta chain comes out of a study of T cells after yellow fever vaccination. For the study at large: Low-cell-number fractions were prepared with SMART-Seq v4 Ultra Low Input. General observations from the study: Most clones from primary vaccination resurfaced after the booster (about 95% CD4, 88% CD8).

CDR1 and CDR2 from the germline V gene are SGHRS and YFSETQ. The trim removed 6 bases at V and 4 bases at J, leaving 6 bases unmatched. The CDR3 loop spans 13 amino acids. Researchers made TCR cDNA using 5'RACE template switching, and this step added a universal primer site and UMIs. Each CDR3 protein is one row after TCRdb ran MiXCR on the 5' RACE reads. The sample records hundreds of thousands of distinct CDR3 sequences, about 13% being singletons. The table lists this clonotype with a few counts. The target antigen is unknown. The clonotype originates from a man aged 25 to 40 who received the YFV17D yellow fever vaccine. This specimen was PBMCs, taken on the day of the yellow fever booster vaccination. The chain couples TRBV5-1 to TRBJ2-5; 7 nucleotides align to TRBD2. The DNA for the CDR3 is TGCGCCAGCAACGGCGGGAGCTTAGAGACCCAGTACTTC. Encoded protein: CASNGGSLETQYF.